The 9 T cell receptor beta chains presented below share a single source sample, sequenced in a study of blood T cell repertoires in COVID-19. The protocol was immunoSEQ multiplex PCR, while the TCRdb copy is restricted to in-frame clones and leaves out a portion. Among around 300,000 clones listed, just over 85% were seen once. The sequencing input was peripheral blood. The receptors derive from a young woman with active or convalescent COVID-19.

The J gene is TRBJ2-3, the V gene TRBV4-3; TRBD2 aligns across 7 bases. Germline CDR1 reads LGHNA; CDR2 reads YSLEER. Trimming at V came to 8 bases and at J to 5 bases, leaving 7 bases not matched to a gene. The CDR3 extends over 13 amino acids. The CDR3 region has the DNA TGCGCCAGCGGCGAGCGGGGAGGAGATACGCAGTATTTT. Translating gives CASGERGGDTQYF.

This clone was detected only a few times. This rearrangement joins TRBV4-3 to TRBJ2-2; maybe TRBD2 (5 bases). CDR3 length: 14 amino acids. Germline loops: CDR1 LGHNA, CDR2 YSLEER. V lost 2 bases to trimming and J lost 7 bases, with 11 bases between them. CDR3 loop: CASSQSRRSGELFF. Here the CDR3 DNA reads TGCGCCAGCAGCCAATCCCGGAGGAGCGGGGAGCTGTTTTTT.

The chain combines TRBV12-3 or TRBV12-4 with TRBJ2-7; D unclear. Deletions cut 5 bases from V and 3 bases from J, with 8 bases between. This CDR3 has 12 amino acids. In nucleotides, the CDR3 is TGTGCCAGCAGTCGACAACACTACGAGCAGTACTTC. This gives the protein CASSRQHYEQYF.

This clone was seen just once. The chain uses TRBV7-3 and TRBJ1-6; D uncertain. Trimming took off 0 bases at V and 7 bases at J, with 4 bases between the two ends. The CDR3 is made up of 13 amino acids. The germline V gene encodes CDR1 SGHTA and CDR2 FQGTGA. CDR3 sequence: CASSLTGNSPLHF. The CDR3 DNA sequence: TGTGCCAGCAGCTTAACCGGGAATTCACCCCTCCACTTT.

The J gene is TRBJ1-2, the V gene TRBV6-5, with 8 nucleotides matching TRBD1. The CDR3 contains 14 residues. Germline V gene data show CDR1 as MNHEY and CDR2 as SVGAGI. J gave up 2 bases and V 5 bases, and 4 bases lay outside the gene matches. The CDR3 region has the DNA TGTGCCAGCAGTCGGACAGGGACGAACTATGGCTACACCTTC. Its protein product is CASSRTGTNYGYTF.

The chain couples TRBV29-1 to TRBJ2-5; maybe TRBD1 (6 bases). V lost 5 bases and J 2 bases, leaving 12 bases between the germline ends. CDR3 length equals 13 residues. Germline CDR1 reads SQVTM; CDR2 reads ANQGSEA. CDR3 amino acids: CSVRAQGQETQYF. Here the CDR3 DNA reads TGCAGCGTTCGAGCTCAGGGGCAAGAGACCCAGTACTTC.

J is TRBJ1-3 and V is TRBV4-3, with a tentative D call TRBD1 (5 bases). Trimming shortened V by 0 bases and J by 0 bases, and 9 bases separated the two germline ends. CDR3 length: 16 amino acids. Germline values: CDR1 LGHNA, CDR2 YSLEER. CDR3 sequence reads: CASSQDIRDSGNTIYF. The CDR3 DNA sequence: TGCGCCAGCAGCCAAGATATCAGGGACTCTGGAAACACCATATATTTT.

This chain uses TRBV30 with TRBJ1-1; tentative D call: TRBD1 (5 bases). The CDR3 sequence is 13 residues long. V lost 0 bases and J 4 bases, leaving 9 bases between the germline ends. Per the germline V gene, CDR1 is GTSNPN and CDR2 is SVGIG (reference sequence). CDR3 nucleotides: TGTGCCTGGAGTGTTCAAAGGGGCACTGAAGCTTTCTTT. Translating it yields CAWSVQRGTEAFF.

This clone was observed once. The rearrangement links TRBV21-1 to TRBJ1-4; no DNA check was done on the table's D call, TRBD1. TRBV21-1 represents a pseudogene. The CDR3 runs 19 residues. The CDR3 nucleotides are TGTGCCAGCAGCAAAGAATGGCTGGACAGGGGGTGGTTTAATGAAAAACTGTTTTTT. Translated, it gives CASSKEWLDRGWFNEKLFF.